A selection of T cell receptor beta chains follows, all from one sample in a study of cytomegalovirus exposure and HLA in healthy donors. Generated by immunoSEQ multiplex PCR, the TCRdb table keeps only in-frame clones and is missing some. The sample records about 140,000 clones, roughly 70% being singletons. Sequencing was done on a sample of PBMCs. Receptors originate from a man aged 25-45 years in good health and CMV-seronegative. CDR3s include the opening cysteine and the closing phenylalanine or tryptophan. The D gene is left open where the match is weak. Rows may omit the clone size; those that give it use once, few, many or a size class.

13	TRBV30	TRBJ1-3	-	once	CAWIQGPGNTIYF	TGTGCCTGGATCCAGGGGCCTGGAAACACCATATATTTT
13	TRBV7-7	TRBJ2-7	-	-	CASSSSGSYEQYF	TGTGCTAGCAGCTCCTCAGGATCCTACGAGCAGTACTTC
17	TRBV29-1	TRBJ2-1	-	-	CSVLVDRDTSSYNEQFF	TGCAGCGTTTTGGTGGACCGGGACACCAGCTCCTACAATGAGCAGTTCTTC
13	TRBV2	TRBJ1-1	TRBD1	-	CASRRDRGTEAFF	TGTGCCAGCAGGAGGGACAGGGGCACTGAAGCTTTCTTT
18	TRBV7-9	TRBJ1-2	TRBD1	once	CASSLATGTEQPKGGYTF	TGTGCCAGCAGCTTAGCGACCGGGACAGAACAGCCTAAGGGTGGCTACACCTTC
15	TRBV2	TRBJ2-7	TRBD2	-	CASKSSSGGAYEQYF	TGTGCCAGCAAGTCATCTAGCGGGGGAGCCTACGAGCAGTACTTC
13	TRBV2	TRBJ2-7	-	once	CASSVPVSYEQYF	TGTGCCAGCAGTGTGCCGGTCTCCTACGAGCAGTACTTC
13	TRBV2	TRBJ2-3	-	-	CASSDRVPDTQYF	TGTGCCAGCAGTGACAGGGTCCCAGATACGCAGTATTTT
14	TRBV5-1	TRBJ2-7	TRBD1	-	CASSFSTGAYEQYF	TGCGCCAGCAGCTTCAGTACAGGGGCCTACGAGCAGTACTTC
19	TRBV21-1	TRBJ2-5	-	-	CASSKDYRGGSHLVETQYF	TGTGCCAGCAGCAAAGATTACAGGGGGGGTTCTCATTTGGTAGAGACCCAGTACTTC
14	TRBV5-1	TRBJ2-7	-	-	CASSLGDTGYEQYF	TGCGCCAGCAGCTTGGGGGACACCGGATACGAGCAGTACTTC
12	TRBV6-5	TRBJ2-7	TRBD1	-	CASRPTGGEQYF	TGTGCCAGCAGGCCGACAGGGGGCGAGCAGTACTTC
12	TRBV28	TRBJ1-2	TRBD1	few	CASSPNRGSYTF	TGTGCCAGCAGCCCGAACAGGGGAAGCTACACCTTC
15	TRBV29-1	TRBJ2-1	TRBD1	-	CSVEGGDRGLYEQFF	TGCAGCGTTGAAGGGGGGGACAGGGGGCTCTATGAGCAGTTCTTC
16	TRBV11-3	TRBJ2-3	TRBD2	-	CASSDRTSGSADTQYF	TGTGCCAGCAGCGACCGGACTAGCGGGAGTGCAGATACGCAGTATTTT
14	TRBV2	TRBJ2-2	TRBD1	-	CASTGTGGTGELFF	TGTGCCAGCACCGGGACAGGGGGCACCGGGGAGCTGTTTTTT
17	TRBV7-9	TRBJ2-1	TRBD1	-	CASSPNPGQGWNNEQFF	TGTGCCAGCAGCCCAAACCCGGGACAGGGGTGGAACAATGAGCAGTTCTTC
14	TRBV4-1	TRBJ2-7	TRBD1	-	CASSSDRGSYEQYF	TGCGCCAGCAGCTCGGACAGGGGATCCTACGAGCAGTACTTC
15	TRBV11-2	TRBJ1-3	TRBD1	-	CASSKDRVGGNTIYF	TGTGCCAGCAGCAAGGACAGGGTAGGAGGAAACACCATATATTTT
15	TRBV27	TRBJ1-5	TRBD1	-	CASTPGQGANQPQHF	TGTGCCAGCACTCCCGGACAGGGGGCTAATCAGCCCCAGCATTTT